This is a list of T cell receptor beta chains from one sample in a study of blood T cells in healthy people across ages. TCRdb recomputed calls from the 5' RACE reads with MiXCR, one row per CDR3 protein. The profile shows over 950,000 distinct CDR3 sequences, about 53% of them singletons. Source material: blood. Every receptor here comes from a woman aged 55-69 years in good health. Each CDR3 is given with its conserved first and last residue. The D gene is left open where the match is weak. Size is stated for part of the rows, as once, few or many counts, or as a class when the clone is expanded.

cdr3_aa cdr3_nt j_call d_call clone_size v_call
CATSRDWGAESYEQYF TGTGCCACCAGCAGAGATTGGGGGGCGGAATCCTACGAGCAGTACTTC TRBJ2-7 . . TRBV15
CSAPQIGGEQYF TGCAGTGCTCCCCAAATCGGGGGCGAGCAGTACTTC TRBJ2-7 . . TRBV20-1
CSVAGHSEAFF TGCAGCGTTGCGGGCCATTCTGAAGCTTTCTTT TRBJ1-1 . . TRBV29-1
CASSSPAGGLDTQYF TGTGCCAGCAGCTCGCCAGCGGGAGGGTTAGATACGCAGTATTTT TRBJ2-3 TRBD2 few TRBV7-2
CSASVPRGRGPFYGYTF TGCAGTGCATCAGTCCCAAGGGGCAGGGGGCCGTTTTATGGCTACACCTTC TRBJ1-2 TRBD1 . TRBV20-1
CASRIGLGGTDTQYF TGTGCCAGCAGGATAGGACTTGGGGGGACAGATACGCAGTATTTT TRBJ2-3 . . TRBV12-3/TRBV12-4
CASSYSYLGGSLPYEQYF TGTGCCAGCAGTTACTCGTATTTGGGGGGAAGCCTTCCCTACGAGCAGTACTTC TRBJ2-7 . . TRBV6-5
CASSQRTGLAYGYTF TGTGCCAGCAGCCAACGGACAGGGTTAGCCTATGGCTACACCTTC TRBJ1-2 TRBD1 . TRBV3-1
CASSQGVTRKVHEQFF TGCGCCAGCAGTCAAGGGGTTACCAGAAAGGTCCATGAGCAGTTCTTC TRBJ2-1 . . TRBV4-1
CASSPGGAGLNTGELFF TGTGCCAGCAGTCCCGGGGGAGCGGGACTGAACACCGGGGAGCTGTTTTTT TRBJ2-2 TRBD2 . TRBV6-6
CASSLSQTSGTHNEQFF TGTGCCAGCAGCTTAAGCCAGACTAGCGGGACGCACAATGAGCAGTTCTTC TRBJ2-1 TRBD2 few TRBV7-9
CASSQAFQGALIGEQYF TGTGCCAGCAGCCAGGCTTTCCAGGGGGCGCTAATTGGCGAGCAGTACTTC TRBJ2-7 TRBD1 few TRBV14
CASRTQTAGFYEQYF TGCGCCAGCAGAACACAGACGGCGGGGTTCTACGAGCAGTACTTC TRBJ2-7 . . TRBV4-1
CASSFQGPGEQYF TGTGCCAGCAGTTTTCAGGGCCCTGGTGAGCAGTACTTC TRBJ2-7 . few TRBV12-3/TRBV12-4
CASSQGTAGGGTQYF TGCGCCAGCAGCCAGGGGACCGCAGGGGGCGGTACGCAGTATTTT TRBJ2-3 TRBD1 . TRBV4-3
CASSRSGTTQETQYF TGTGCCAGCAGTCGATCCGGGACAACTCAAGAGACCCAGTACTTC TRBJ2-5 . . TRBV28
CASSGSGRANEQFF TGCGCCAGCAGCGGTAGTGGGAGGGCCAATGAGCAGTTCTTC TRBJ2-1 TRBD2 . TRBV5-1
CASSFASLEQTQYF TGTGCCAGCAGTTTTGCGAGTCTGGAACAGACCCAGTACTTC TRBJ2-5 . . TRBV6-2/TRBV6-3
CASSLGGLAGGYKQYF TGTGCCAGCAGCTTAGGAGGACTAGCGGGAGGGTACAAGCAGTACTTC TRBJ2-7 TRBD2 . TRBV7-2
CVTRGGSGANVLTF TGTGTCACTAGGGGAGGCTCTGGGGCCAACGTCCTGACTTTC TRBJ2-6 . . TRBV6-6
CASSQPGFGYTF TGCGCCAGCAGCCAACCAGGATTCGGCTACACCTTC TRBJ1-2 . . TRBV4-1
CASSGRQGNNYGYTF TGCGCCAGCAGCGGAAGACAGGGGAATAACTATGGCTACACCTTC TRBJ1-2 TRBD1 once TRBV5-1
CAISDSGATVSYNEQFF TGTGCCATCAGTGACTCGGGAGCGACGGTCTCCTACAATGAGCAGTTCTTC TRBJ2-1 . . TRBV10-3
CSAKRSSYEQYF TGCAGTGCCAAGCGGAGCTCCTACGAGCAGTACTTC TRBJ2-7 . . TRBV20-1
CASSLYRGRTGELFF TGTGCCAGCAGTTTATACAGGGGGAGAACCGGGGAGCTGTTTTTT TRBJ2-2 TRBD1 few TRBV28
CASSSRSSGRLRPQETQFF TGTGCCAGCTCATCCCGGAGTAGCGGGAGGCTCCGGCCGCAGGAGACCCAGTTCTTC TRBJ2-1 TRBD2 once TRBV18
CASSLQSTQYF TGTGCCAGCAGCTTGCAATCGACCCAGTACTTC TRBJ2-5 . . TRBV5-5
CASSSHRGRTDTQYF TGTGCCAGCAGCTCACACAGGGGTAGGACAGATACGCAGTATTTT TRBJ2-3 TRBD1 few TRBV7-2
CASSLGGGRPQHF TGTGCCAGCAGTTTAGGGGGGGGGCGGCCCCAGCATTTT TRBJ1-5 . few TRBV12-3/TRBV12-4
CASSGSFGDRGPAGYTF TGTGCCAGCAGTGGAAGTTTCGGGGACAGGGGGCCAGCTGGCTACACCTTC TRBJ1-2 TRBD1 few TRBV25-1
CASSPLDRASEAFF TGTGCCAGCAGCCCCTTGGACAGGGCCTCTGAAGCTTTCTTT TRBJ1-1 TRBD1 . TRBV3-1
CASSANRGGLRDTEAFF TGTGCCAGCAGCGCAAACAGGGGTGGCCTTAGGGACACTGAAGCTTTCTTT TRBJ1-1 TRBD1 . TRBV9
CSANKGTTYEQYF TGCAGTGCCAACAAAGGGACTACCTACGAGCAGTACTTC TRBJ2-7 TRBD2 . TRBV20-1
CSAPLLGSSYEQYF TGCAGTGCCCCCCTCTTGGGGAGCTCCTACGAGCAGTACTTC TRBJ2-7 . . TRBV20-1
CASSYRGPEHENTEKLFF TGTGCCAGCAGTTACCGGGGGCCAGAACATGAGAACACTGAAAAACTGTTTTTT TRBJ1-4 . . TRBV6-5
CASRSLDPSYEQYF TGTGCCAGCAGATCACTAGACCCATCCTACGAGCAGTACTTC TRBJ2-7 . . TRBV27
CASSQENTYQETQYF TGCGCCAGCAGCCAAGAGAACACGTACCAAGAGACCCAGTACTTC TRBJ2-5 . . TRBV4-1
CAGGDHYEQYF TGTGCCGGCGGAGACCACTACGAGCAGTACTTC TRBJ2-7 . . TRBV7-8
CASRRDRRSYNEQFF TGTGCCAGCAGGCGAGACCGACGCTCCTACAATGAGCAGTTCTTC TRBJ2-1 . few TRBV12-3/TRBV12-4
CASSPRTGVNEKLFF TGTGCCAGCAGCCCTCGGACAGGGGTTAATGAAAAACTGTTTTTT TRBJ1-4 TRBD1 . TRBV7-2
CAISESSETGYKNIQYF TGTGCCATCAGTGAGTCGTCGGAGACAGGGTACAAAAACATTCAGTACTTC TRBJ2-4 TRBD1 few TRBV10-3
CASRNDTGSNQPQHF TGTGCCAGCAGAAACGATACAGGGTCGAATCAGCCCCAGCATTTT TRBJ1-5 . . TRBV6-2/TRBV6-3
CSAIAGPSYEQYF TGCAGCGCAATAGCGGGGCCCTCCTACGAGCAGTACTTC TRBJ2-7 TRBD2 . TRBV29-1
CASSALGPLDGTQYF TGTGCCAGCAGTGCCCTGGGACCACTGGATGGGACCCAGTACTTC TRBJ2-5 . . TRBV6-5
CASSRASNEKLFF TGTGCCAGCAGCAGGGCCAGTAATGAAAAACTGTTTTTT TRBJ1-4 . few TRBV7-9
CASSQDMAGQPQHF TGTGCCAGCAGCCAAGATATGGCTGGTCAGCCCCAGCATTTT TRBJ1-5 . . TRBV3-1
CASSVNSVGFF TGTGCCAGCAGCGTCAATAGCGTTGGGTTCTTC TRBJ2-1 . . TRBV7-8
CASSPHSGTGTSYNEQYF TGCGCCAGCAGCCCGCATTCCGGAACCGGGACTAGCTACAATGAGCAGTACTTC TRBJ2-5 TRBD2 . TRBV5-1
CASSSDRNQNEKLFF TGTGCCAGCAGCTCGGACAGAAACCAAAATGAAAAACTGTTTTTT TRBJ1-4 . . TRBV7-9
CSARDLKTSGNYNEQYF TGCAGTGCTAGAGATCTGAAAACTAGCGGGAACTACAATGAGCAGTACTTC TRBJ2-7 TRBD2 . TRBV20-1
CASSYQGRSSPYNEQFF TGCGCCAGCAGCTATCAGGGCCGCTCTAGCCCCTACAATGAGCAGTTCTTC TRBJ2-1 . few TRBV5-1
CSAPASGRALGEQFF TGCAGTGCCCCAGCTAGCGGGAGGGCCTTGGGGGAGCAGTTCTTC TRBJ2-1 TRBD2 . TRBV20-1
CASILAASGGFTDTQYF TGCGCCAGCATCTTAGCTGCTAGCGGGGGCTTCACAGATACGCAGTATTTT TRBJ2-3 TRBD2 few TRBV10-1
CASSQQYSGVTSTDTQYF TGCGCCAGCAGCCAACAGTACAGCGGGGTTACTAGCACAGATACGCAGTATTTT TRBJ2-3 TRBD2 . TRBV4-3
CASRGQGVNTDTQYF TGTGCCAGCAGGGGACAGGGGGTTAACACAGATACGCAGTATTTT TRBJ2-3 TRBD1 few TRBV2
CASTHRGGRVYNEQFF TGTGCCAGCACCCACCGGGGGGGACGGGTCTACAATGAGCAGTTCTTC TRBJ2-1 TRBD2 once TRBV28
CSARGGDPAKNIQYF TGCAGTGCTAGAGGGGGCGACCCGGCCAAAAACATTCAGTACTTC TRBJ2-4 . . TRBV20-1
CSGGGPENTEAFF TGCAGCGGGGGGGGTCCTGAGAACACTGAAGCTTTCTTT TRBJ1-1 . few TRBV29-1